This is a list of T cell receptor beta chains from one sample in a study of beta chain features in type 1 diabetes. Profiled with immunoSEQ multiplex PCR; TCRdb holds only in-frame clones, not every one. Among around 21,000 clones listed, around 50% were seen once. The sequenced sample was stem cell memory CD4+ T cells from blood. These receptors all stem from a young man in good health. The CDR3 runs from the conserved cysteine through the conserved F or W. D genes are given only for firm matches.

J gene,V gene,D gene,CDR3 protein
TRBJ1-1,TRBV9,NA,CASSVGAGGMNTEAFF
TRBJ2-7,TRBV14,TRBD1,CASSSIPGQGAGEQYF
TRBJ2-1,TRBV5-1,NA,CASSLEGVAYNEQFF
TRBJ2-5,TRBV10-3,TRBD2,CAIRGRAREAQYF
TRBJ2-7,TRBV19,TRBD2,CASSTGRGYEQYF
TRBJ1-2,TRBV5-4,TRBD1,CASSLGTGGDLQGYTF
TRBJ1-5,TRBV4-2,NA,CASSQGSGGGQPQHF
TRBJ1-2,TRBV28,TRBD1,CASSLLPDRGPGYTF
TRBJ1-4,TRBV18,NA,CASSDRNRQINEKLFF
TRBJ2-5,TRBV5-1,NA,CASSLVGQQETQYF
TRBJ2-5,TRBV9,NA,CASSEGGGQETQYF
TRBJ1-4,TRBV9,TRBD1,CASSGQGRTEKLFF
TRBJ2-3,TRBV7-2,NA,CASISTGTEITDTQYF
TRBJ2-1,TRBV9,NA,CASSAGNEQFF
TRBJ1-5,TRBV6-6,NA,CASSRERYQPQHF
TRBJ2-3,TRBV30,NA,CAWSVLGDTQYF
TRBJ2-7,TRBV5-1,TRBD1,CASSQRGRRDREHHEQYF
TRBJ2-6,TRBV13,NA,CASSSQGLGANVLTF
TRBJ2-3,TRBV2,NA,CAGTLADTQYF
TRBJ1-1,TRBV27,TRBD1,CASSFIDRENTEAFF
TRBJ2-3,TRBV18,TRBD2,CASSPSNTRSGGTDTQYF
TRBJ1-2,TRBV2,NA,CASSEAQDYGYTF
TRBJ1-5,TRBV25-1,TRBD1,CASSQTGVSNQPQHF
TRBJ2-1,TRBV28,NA,CASSNSWYEQFF